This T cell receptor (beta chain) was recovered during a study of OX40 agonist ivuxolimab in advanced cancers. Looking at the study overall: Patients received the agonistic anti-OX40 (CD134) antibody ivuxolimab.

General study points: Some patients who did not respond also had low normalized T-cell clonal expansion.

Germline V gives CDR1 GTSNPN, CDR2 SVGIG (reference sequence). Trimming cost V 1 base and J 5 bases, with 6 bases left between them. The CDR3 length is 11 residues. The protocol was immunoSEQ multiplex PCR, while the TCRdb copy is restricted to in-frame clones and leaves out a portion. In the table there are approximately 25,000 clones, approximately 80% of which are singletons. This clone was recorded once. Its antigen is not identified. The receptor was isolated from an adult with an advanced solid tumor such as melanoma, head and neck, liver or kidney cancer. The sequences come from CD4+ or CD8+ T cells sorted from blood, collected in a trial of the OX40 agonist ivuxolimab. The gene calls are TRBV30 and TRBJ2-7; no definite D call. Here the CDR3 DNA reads TGTGCCTGGAGTGCCCCCAACGAGCAGTACTTC. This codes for CAWSAPNEQYF.